What follows is one T cell receptor beta chain and its context. The specificity of this receptor is unknown. No base quality values were provided; no much bigger clone lies one nucleotide off. Library generation was performed with the immunoSEQ multiplex PCR assay. In most patients, genomic DNA was isolated using the Qiagen DNeasy Blood and Tissue Kit and sent frozen to Adaptive Biotechnologies for TCR sequencing. Adaptive Biotechnologies carried out high-throughput TCR-beta CDR3 sequencing of genomic DNA for most patients. Under the source paper's analysis protocol: Adaptive's ImmunoSEQ software supplied the TCR sequencing data for approximately 18 patients, while MiXCR and VDJtools were used to process a few other patients. To correct CD4 versus CD8 sorting errors, sequences present in both subsets at a frequency ratio below 5:1 were removed. Because the origin of CDR3 nucleotide sequences shared between donor and recipient could not be assigned, those sequences were removed. To count as alloreactive, a clone needed at least 2-fold expansion over unstimulated cells and a minimum CFSE-low frequency of 0.002% (template counts) or 0.001% (read counts). A clone was considered mappable if detected in the sequenced pre-transplant spleen, lymph node, or MLR CFSE-low populations of the donor or recipient. Cumulative frequency of alloreactive clones was calculated as a percentage of all sequences weighted by copy number. Imported from immuneACCESS, the table was reduced by TCRdb to in-frame sequences with V and J called. These copies leave out some clones; in studies compared against another copy, an unresolved V gene accounts for under half, and the cause of the remainder is not known. V and J calls and clone size are those listed in that table; D and trimming were worked out from the DNA. This sample comprises fewer than 110,000 clones, about 87% of them detected only once. Of the sample, 0.6% to 0.8% is held by the ten largest clones.

This sample stems from a study of graft-versus-host responses after intestinal transplantation (dated by TCRdb to the early 2020s). Broadly, across the study: Recipients received multivisceral, liver-intestinal, or isolated intestinal transplants. A peak of at least 4% donor T cells among recipient peripheral blood mononuclear cells was the definition used for donor T cell macrochimerism. To identify alloreactive clones, pre-transplant mixed lymphocyte reaction products were sequenced and then compared with unstimulated pre-transplant donor and recipient T cells. After intestinal transplantation, graft-versus-host and host-versus-graft alloreactive T cell clones in the graft, circulation and bone marrow were tracked using bulk TCR-beta CDR3 sequencing. A cohort of 20 to 25 intestinal transplant recipients, including one retransplant, was enrolled, and a few patients lacking pretransplant specimens were excluded. Every recipient was given anti-thymocyte globulin induction, then maintenance tacrolimus and steroids for roughly 3 years. Rather than being sequenced by the commercial service, samples from a few later patients were sequenced in-house on an Illumina MiSeq and processed with MiXCR.

Via the germline V gene, CDR1 is MNHEY and CDR2 SVGAGI. The CDR3 has 15 amino acids, counting the end cysteine and phenylalanine. Only CDR3 DNA is held: 45 bases, read in frame from base 1. V loses 6 bases at its end and J loses 4 bases; junction bases beyond the gene matches: 8. Overall study outcomes, separate from this receptor: GvH clones turned up in recipient bone marrow, with some appearing earlier in ileal mucosa or blood, a pattern consistent with an intestinal mucosal origin. Peak levels of circulating GvH clones were associated with declines in HvG clones early after transplant. In the allografts of patients with donor T cell macrochimerism, GvH to HvG T cell clonal ratios were high. Conclusions were limited by the relatively low number and heterogeneity of intestinal transplant patients.

The meaning of the sample's time point label: cells obtained before transplantation from donor or recipient. CD3+CD4+ and CD3+CD8+ populations were FACS-sorted from unstimulated pre-transplant donor and recipient cells taken from spleen or lymph nodes. The specimen comprised unstimulated CD4+ T cells sorted from spleen or lymph node cells, sampled before transplant. This sequence originates from a human donor who was the organ donor for an intestinal transplant. Recombination joined TRBV6-5 with TRBJ1-5; 8 middle bases align to TRBD1. The DNA sequence is TGTGCCAGCAGCGCCGGACAGGGAGGAAATCAGCCCCAGCATTTT. This gives the protein CASSAGQGGNQPQHF.